This entry concerns a single TCR beta chain. Its specificity is not known. Treatment reported: roughly 10-day PBMC culture with coronavirus spike peptide pools or control peptides (ViraFEST assay). These data originate in a study of vaccination and CD4 T cells after COVID-19. The Oncomine TCR Beta short-read assay was applied to DNA of cultured CD4+ T cells. In TCRdb, the PCR reads were re-called with MiXCR into one record per CDR3 protein. The profile shows more than 15,000 distinct CDR3 sequences, about two fifths of them singletons. There are 19 residues in the CDR3. V was pared by 2 bases and J by 6 bases, with 13 bases of the junction left unmatched. Germline CDR1 is SSHAT and CDR2 is FNYEAQ (reference sequence).

The rearrangement links TRBV7-7 to TRBJ2-3, with 14 bases matching TRBD2. The material sequenced was CD4+ T cells from blood, cultured in vitro. The TCR sequence derives from a human donor who had recovered from COVID-19. CDR3 nucleotide sequence: TGTGCCAGCAGCTTAAAGCCGCCGGGGACTAGCGGGAGTCGGGATACGCAGTATTTT. Translating gives CASSLKPPGTSGSRDTQYF. Based on the CDR3 plus reference TRBV7-7 and TRBJ2-3, the full variable domain is GAGVSQSPRYKVTKRGQDVTLRCDPISSHATLYWYQQALGQGPEFLTYFNYEAQPDKSGLPSDRFSAERPEGSISTLTIQRTEQRDSAMYRCASSLKPPGTSGSRDTQYFGPGTRLTVL.